The T cell receptor beta chain described here comes from a study of PD-L1 blockade in urothelial cancer. Study at large: Males with bladder-origin urothelial cancer made up about 90% of the roughly 29 patients. Researchers looked at the blood 3 weeks (second dose) and 6 weeks after treatment began. Whole-study findings and limits: Below-median pretreatment blood TCR clonality predicted better survival.

As to this clone: The antigen remains undetermined.

Profiling relied on immunoSEQ multiplex PCR, and the TCRdb table lists in-frame clones only, not all of them. This table has 60,000 or so clones, roughly 79% appearing once. Time point defined: pretreatment peripheral blood. Germline assignment: CDR1 SQVTM and CDR2 ANQGSEA. V was cut by 6 bases and J by 1 base, with 10 bases left in between. The length of the CDR3 is 13 residues. This material consisted of PBMCs, taken around atezolizumab (anti-PD-L1) treatment. V gene TRBV29-1 combines with J gene TRBJ2-4, with D possibly matching TRBD1 (6 bases). This clonotype was obtained from a man in his 70s with urothelial cancer. Here the CDR3 reads CSVDDRAKNIQYF. The CDR3, as DNA: TGCAGCGTGGACGACAGGGCCAAAAACATTCAGTACTTC.